Sequencing of this TCR beta chain was carried out in a study of shared clonotypes between healthy human individuals. Study background: The donor group consisted of two women and three men, aged 18 to 49.

The CDR3 contains 13 residues. Trimming removed 4 bases from V and 2 bases from J, with 5 bases in between. Germline CDR1 is SGHNT and CDR2 is YENEEA. A note on this clone: The antigen remains unidentified.

Regarding the study as a whole: Shared clonotypes: about 4.6% naive CD4, under 4% naive CD8, about 2.4% memory CD4, under 0.5% memory CD8. The expectation was that sequencing depth would affect clonotype sharing among donors.

Sequencing used immunoSEQ multiplex PCR; TCRdb keeps in-frame clones, though not all of them. The sample includes over 850,000 clones, roughly 74% of them seen just once. The V gene is TRBV11-3, the J gene TRBJ2-2, with D unresolved. This clonotype originated in a man aged 18 to 29 in good health. Some clones in this sample may be carry-over from other donors' samples. The specimen was memory CD4+ T cells from PBMCs. As to subset: CD45RA-negative fraction. Written as DNA, the CDR3 is TGTGCCAGCAGCTCCAGAAACACCGGGGAGCTGTTTTTT. Amino acid sequence: CASSSRNTGELFF.